Each of the 10 T cell receptor beta chains below was sequenced from the same sample in a study of blood T cell repertoires in COVID-19. Sequencing used immunoSEQ multiplex PCR; TCRdb keeps in-frame clones, though not all of them. The data contain about 97,000 clones, approximately 81% of them seen just once; the ten biggest clones take up about 4.3%. The sample comprised peripheral blood. These TCRs come from a man in his 60s with acute or convalescent COVID-19.

The CDR3 protein is CASSSGLAGSEQFF. CDR3 nucleotides: TGTGCCAGCAGCTCTGGACTAGCGGGGAGTGAGCAGTTCTTC. The chain uses TRBV7-6 and TRBJ2-1; 12 nucleotides agree with TRBD2. V was pared by 4 bases and J by 9 bases, with 4 bases of the junction left unmatched. CDR1 SGHVS and CDR2 FNYEAQ come from the germline V gene. The CDR3 totals 14 residues.

The chain employs TRBV5-5 and TRBJ2-2; D perhaps matches TRBD2 (7 bases). Per the germline V gene, CDR1 is SGHKS and CDR2 is YYEKEE (reference sequence). The CDR3 length is 16 residues. Trimming stripped 4 bases from V and 2 bases from J, with 15 bases between. The CDR3 DNA sequence: TGTGCCAGCAGCCCGGGGGGCCAGCCTAACACCGGGGAGCTGTTTTTT. It codes for CASSPGGQPNTGELFF.

This chain links TRBV30 with TRBJ1-3; the D is unclear. Trimming shortened V by 0 bases and J by 4 bases, and 4 bases separated the two germline ends. Germline CDR1 GTSNPN, CDR2 SVGIG (reference sequence). The CDR3 is 12 residues long. In DNA form, the CDR3 reads TGTGCCTGGAGTGTAGAGGGAAACACCATATATTTT. It translates to CAWSVEGNTIYF.

The chain employs TRBV3-1 (or the pseudogene TRBV3-2) and TRBJ1-1, with TRBD1 identical over 12 bases. The V gene's germline CDR1 is LGHDT and CDR2 YNNKEL (reference sequence). V was pared by 2 bases and J by 11 bases, with 12 bases of the junction left unmatched. This CDR3 has 16 residues. The CDR3 spells CASSQFARDRGRFAFF. CDR3 nucleotide sequence: TGTGCCAGCAGCCAATTCGCCCGGGACAGGGGGCGGTTTGCTTTCTTT.

This clone was recorded only once. The chain is built from TRBV9 and TRBJ2-4, with D perhaps matching TRBD1 (6 bases). Trimming stripped 3 bases from V and 6 bases from J, with 16 bases between. CDR3 length equals 15 residues. Germline V gene lookup returns CDR1 SGDLS and CDR2 YYNGEE. CDR3 sequence: CASSAGRQVVNIQYF. As DNA, the CDR3 is TGTGCCAGCAGCGCCGGCCGACAGGTGGTAAACATTCAGTACTTC.

Comments on this clone: The identical CDR3 is also encoded by other nucleotide sequences in the sample. The J gene is TRBJ1-5, the V gene TRBV18, with TRBD1 matching 10 bases. The junction had 1 base not matched to a gene; V was cut back by 3 bases and J by 5 bases. This CDR3 spans 14 amino acids. Germline V gene sequence: CDR1 KGHSH, CDR2 LQKENI. CDR3 residues: CASSPGQGDQPQHF. The CDR3 nucleotides read TGTGCCAGCTCACCCGGACAGGGGGATCAGCCCCAGCATTTT.

The gene calls are TRBV19 and TRBJ1-2, with 10 bases identical to TRBD1. This CDR3 region has 14 residues. CDR1 LNHDA and CDR2 SQIVND come from the germline V gene (reference sequence). The V and J ends lost 3 bases and 6 bases, in that order; junction bases with no gene match: 4. The CDR3, as DNA: TGTGCCAGTAGTATTCGACAGGGGGCTGATGGCTACACCTTC. Amino acid sequence: CASSIRQGADGYTF.

The chain has TRBV6-5 and TRBJ1-5, with a tentative D call TRBD1 (5 bases). The CDR3 is 14 amino acids. Between the trimmed V and J ends, which lost 7 bases and 5 bases, there was a span of 15 bases. Germline CDR1 reads MNHEY; CDR2 reads SVGAGI. CDR3 sequence: CASIGGTTYQPQHF. CDR3 nucleotides: TGTGCCAGCATTGGAGGGACCACTTATCAGCCCCAGCATTTT.

This clone was seen a handful of times. The chain combines TRBV30 with TRBJ1-2; D uncertain. V was shortened by 0 bases and J by 7 bases, with 30 bases between the two germline ends. The CDR3 spans 19 residues. Germline V gives CDR1 GTSNPN, CDR2 SVGIG (reference sequence). The CDR3 nucleotides are TGTGCCTGGAGTGTTGGAATGATGGGTAGCGCGCGCAGTGGGATTGGCTACACCTTC. Residues: CAWSVGMMGSARSGIGYTF.

This chain joins TRBV6-5 and TRBJ2-6, with D unresolved. The CDR3 runs to 15 residues. The germline V gene has CDR1 MNHEY and CDR2 SVGAGI. V was shortened by 6 bases and J by 2 bases, with 11 bases between the two germline ends. CDR3 in amino acids: CASSPPRAGANVLTF. The CDR3 DNA reads as TGTGCCAGCAGCCCGCCTCGGGCTGGGGCCAACGTCCTGACTTTC.